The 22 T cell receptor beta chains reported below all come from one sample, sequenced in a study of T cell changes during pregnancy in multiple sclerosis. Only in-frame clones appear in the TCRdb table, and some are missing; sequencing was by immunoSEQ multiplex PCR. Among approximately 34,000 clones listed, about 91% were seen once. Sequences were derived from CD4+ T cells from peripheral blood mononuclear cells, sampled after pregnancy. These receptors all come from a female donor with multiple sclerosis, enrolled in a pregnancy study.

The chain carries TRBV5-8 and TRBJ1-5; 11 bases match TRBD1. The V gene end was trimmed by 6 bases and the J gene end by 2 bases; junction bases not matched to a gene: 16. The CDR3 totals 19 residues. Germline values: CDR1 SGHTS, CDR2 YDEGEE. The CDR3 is CASTIMAGTGGYGNQPQHF. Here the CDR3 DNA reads TGTGCCAGCACTATTATGGCGGGGACAGGGGGGTATGGCAATCAGCCCCAGCATTTT.

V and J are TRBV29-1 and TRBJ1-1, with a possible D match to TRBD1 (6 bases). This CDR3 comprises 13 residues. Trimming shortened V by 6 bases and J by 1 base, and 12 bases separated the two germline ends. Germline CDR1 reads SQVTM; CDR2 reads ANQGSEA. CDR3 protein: CSVGGPRNTEAFF. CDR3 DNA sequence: TGCAGCGTAGGGGGACCCAGGAACACTGAAGCTTTCTTT.

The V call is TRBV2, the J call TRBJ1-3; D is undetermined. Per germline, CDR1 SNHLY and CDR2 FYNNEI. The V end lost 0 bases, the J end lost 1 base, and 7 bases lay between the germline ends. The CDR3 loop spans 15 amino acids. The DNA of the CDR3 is TGTGCCAGCAGTGAAGCACTCCGATCTGGAAACACCATATATTTT. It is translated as CASSEALRSGNTIYF.

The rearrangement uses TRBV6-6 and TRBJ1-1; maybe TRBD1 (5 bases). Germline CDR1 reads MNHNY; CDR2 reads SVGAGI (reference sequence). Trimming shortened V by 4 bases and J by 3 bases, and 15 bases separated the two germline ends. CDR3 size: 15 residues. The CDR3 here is CASSFRRTRDTEAFF. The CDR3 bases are TGTGCCAGCAGTTTCCGCCGGACCAGGGACACTGAAGCTTTCTTT.

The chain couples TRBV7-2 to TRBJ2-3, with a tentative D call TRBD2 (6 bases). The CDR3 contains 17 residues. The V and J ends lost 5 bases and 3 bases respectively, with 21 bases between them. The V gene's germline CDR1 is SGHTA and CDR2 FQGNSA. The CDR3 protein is CASSPPGGGAVTDTQYF. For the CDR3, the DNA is TGTGCCAGCAGCCCTCCCGGAGGCGGGGCCGTGACAGATACGCAGTATTTT.

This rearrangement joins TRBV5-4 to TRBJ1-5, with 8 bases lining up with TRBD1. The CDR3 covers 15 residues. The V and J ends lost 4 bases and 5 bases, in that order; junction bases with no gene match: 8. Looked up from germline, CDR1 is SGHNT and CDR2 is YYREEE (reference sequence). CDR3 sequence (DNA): TGTGCCAGCAGCCCTGGTGTGACAGGGGATCAGCCCCAGCATTTT. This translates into CASSPGVTGDQPQHF.

The CDR3 DNA is TGTGCCAGCAGTCCGCGGGCTGGGACTGAAGCTTTCTTT. It translates to CASSPRAGTEAFF. This chain links TRBV2 with TRBJ1-1; no firm D call. V dropped 5 bases and J dropped 5 bases, with 12 bases sitting between them. The CDR3 length is 13 residues. CDR1 is SNHLY and CDR2 is FYNNEI in the germline V gene.

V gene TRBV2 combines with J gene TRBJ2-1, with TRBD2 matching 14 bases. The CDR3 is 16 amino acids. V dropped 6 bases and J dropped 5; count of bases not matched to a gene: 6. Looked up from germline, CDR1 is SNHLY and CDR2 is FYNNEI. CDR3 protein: CASRRLAGGIHNEQFF. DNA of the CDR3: TGTGCCAGCAGACGACTAGCGGGGGGGATACACAATGAGCAGTTCTTC.

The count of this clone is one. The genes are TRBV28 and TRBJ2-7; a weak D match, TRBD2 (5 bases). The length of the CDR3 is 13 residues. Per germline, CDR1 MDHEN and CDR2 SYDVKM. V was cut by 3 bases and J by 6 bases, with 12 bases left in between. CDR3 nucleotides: TGTGCCAGCAGTTTCGTCCTTCGGGGCGAGCAGTACTTC. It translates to CASSFVLRGEQYF.

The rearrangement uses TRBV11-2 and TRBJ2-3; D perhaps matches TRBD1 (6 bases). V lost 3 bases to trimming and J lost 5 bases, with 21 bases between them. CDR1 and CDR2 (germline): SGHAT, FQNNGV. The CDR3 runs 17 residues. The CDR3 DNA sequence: TGTGCCAGCAGCTTCCGGCCTGGAGGCAGGGGTTTAGATACGCAGTATTTT. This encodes CASSFRPGGRGLDTQYF.

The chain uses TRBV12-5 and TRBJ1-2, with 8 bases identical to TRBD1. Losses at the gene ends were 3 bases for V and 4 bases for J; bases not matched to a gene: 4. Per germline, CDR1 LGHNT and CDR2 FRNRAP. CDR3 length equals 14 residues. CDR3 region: CASGFGQGGYGYTF. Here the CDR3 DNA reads TGTGCTAGTGGTTTCGGACAGGGTGGCTATGGCTACACCTTC.

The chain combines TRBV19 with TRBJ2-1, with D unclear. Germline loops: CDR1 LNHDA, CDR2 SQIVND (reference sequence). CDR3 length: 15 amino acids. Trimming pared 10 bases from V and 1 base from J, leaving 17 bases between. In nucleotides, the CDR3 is TGTGCCACTTCAACCCGAGGTCAGTCCTACAATGAGCAGTTCTTC. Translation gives CATSTRGQSYNEQFF. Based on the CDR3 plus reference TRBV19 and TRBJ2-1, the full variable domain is DGGITQSPKYLFRKEGQNVTLSCEQNLNHDAMYWYRQDPGQGLRLIYYSQIVNDFQKGDIAEGYSVSREKKESFPLTVTSAQKNPTAFYLCATSTRGQSYNEQFFGPGTRLTVL.

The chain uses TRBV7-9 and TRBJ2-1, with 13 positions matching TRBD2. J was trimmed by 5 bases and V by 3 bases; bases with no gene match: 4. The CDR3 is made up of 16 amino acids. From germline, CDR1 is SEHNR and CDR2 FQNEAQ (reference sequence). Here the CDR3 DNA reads TGTGCCAGCAGCTTGCGACTAGCGGGGGGAAACAATGAGCAGTTCTTC. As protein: CASSLRLAGGNNEQFF.

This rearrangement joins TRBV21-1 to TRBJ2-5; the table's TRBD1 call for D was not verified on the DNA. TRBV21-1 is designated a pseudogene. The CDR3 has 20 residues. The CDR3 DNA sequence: TGTGCCAGCAGCAGCAATGTTGGTCCCACAGGGATTTTAGTTACGGAGACCCAGTACTTC. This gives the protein CASSSNVGPTGILVTETQYF.

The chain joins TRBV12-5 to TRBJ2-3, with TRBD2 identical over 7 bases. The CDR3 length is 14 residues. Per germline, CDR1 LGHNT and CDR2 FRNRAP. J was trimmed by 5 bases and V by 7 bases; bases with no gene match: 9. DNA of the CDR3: TGTGCTAGTGCAAGCGGGAATCCCGGAGATACGCAGTATTTT. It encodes CASASGNPGDTQYF.

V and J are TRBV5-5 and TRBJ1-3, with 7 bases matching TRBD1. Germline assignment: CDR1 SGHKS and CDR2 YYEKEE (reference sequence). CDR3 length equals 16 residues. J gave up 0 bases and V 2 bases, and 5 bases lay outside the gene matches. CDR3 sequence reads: CASSLRGDSSGNTIYF. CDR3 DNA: TGTGCCAGCAGCTTAAGGGGGGACAGCTCTGGAAACACCATATATTTT.

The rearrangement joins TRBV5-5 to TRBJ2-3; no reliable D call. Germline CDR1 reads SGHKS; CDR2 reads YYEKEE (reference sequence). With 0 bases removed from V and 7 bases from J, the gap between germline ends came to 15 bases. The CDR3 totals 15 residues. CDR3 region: CASSLATGFQHTQYF. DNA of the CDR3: TGTGCCAGCAGCTTGGCTACCGGGTTTCAACATACGCAGTATTTT.

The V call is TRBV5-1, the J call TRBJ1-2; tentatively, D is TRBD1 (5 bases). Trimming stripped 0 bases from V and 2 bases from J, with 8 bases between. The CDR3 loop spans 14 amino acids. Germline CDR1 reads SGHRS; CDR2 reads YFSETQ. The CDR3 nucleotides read TGCGCCAGCAGCTTGGATGGGGGGAACTATGGCTACACCTTC. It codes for CASSLDGGNYGYTF. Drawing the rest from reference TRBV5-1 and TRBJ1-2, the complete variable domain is KAGVTQTPRYLIKTRGQQVTLSCSPISGHRSVSWYQQTPGQGLQFLFEYFSETQRNKGNFPGRFSGRQFSNSRSEMNVSTLELGDSALYLCASSLDGGNYGYTFGSGTRLTVV.

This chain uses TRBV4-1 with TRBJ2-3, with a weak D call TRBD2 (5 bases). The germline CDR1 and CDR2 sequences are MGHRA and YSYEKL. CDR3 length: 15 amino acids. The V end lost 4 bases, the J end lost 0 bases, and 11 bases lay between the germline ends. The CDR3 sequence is CASSPDSRSTDTQYF. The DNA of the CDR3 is TGCGCCAGCAGCCCGGACTCACGCAGCACAGATACGCAGTATTTT.

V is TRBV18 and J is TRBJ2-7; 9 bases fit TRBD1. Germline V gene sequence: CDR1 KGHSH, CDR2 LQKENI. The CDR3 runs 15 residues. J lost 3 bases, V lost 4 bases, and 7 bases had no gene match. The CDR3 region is CASSRTGTGNYEQYF. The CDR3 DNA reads TGTGCCAGCTCACGGACCGGGACAGGGAACTACGAGCAGTACTTC.

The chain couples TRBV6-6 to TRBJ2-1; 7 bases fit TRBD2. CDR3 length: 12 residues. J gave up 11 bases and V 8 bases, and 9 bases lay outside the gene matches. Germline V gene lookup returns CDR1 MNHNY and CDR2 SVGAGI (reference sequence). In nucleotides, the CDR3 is TGTGCCAGCGAGGAGGGGCGGGGGAAGCAGTTCTTC. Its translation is CASEEGRGKQFF.

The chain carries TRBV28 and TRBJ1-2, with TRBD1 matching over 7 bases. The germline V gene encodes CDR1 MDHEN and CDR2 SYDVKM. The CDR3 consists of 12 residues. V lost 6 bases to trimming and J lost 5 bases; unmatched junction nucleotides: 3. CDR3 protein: CASRPGQYGYTF. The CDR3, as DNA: TGTGCCAGCAGACCGGGACAGTATGGCTACACCTTC.